The T cell receptor (beta chain) under discussion was sequenced for a study of response to subunit inactivated influenza vaccine. J lost 3 bases, V lost 0 bases, and 4 bases had no gene match. The germline V gene encodes CDR1 ENHRY and CDR2 SYGVKD. The CDR3 totals 16 residues. Each CDR3 protein gets one entry after TCRdb re-called the RT-PCR reads with MiXCR. The sample gives some 550,000 distinct CDR3 sequences, around 21% of which show up once; around 2.8% is in the top ten. These data also featured in a second study, about T cells expressing NK-cell markers. That work contributes: 5'RACE template switching built TCR beta cDNA with unique molecular identifiers. The eight sequenced donors comprised seven who were HCMV-seropositive and one who was seronegative. T cells sorted in several experiments were restricted to alpha-beta TCR T cells by an anti-gamma-delta TCR antibody. In a handful of donors, dominant CD3+CD56+NKG2C+ clones formed roughly 1.0-8% of CD8+ cells. What remained unclear was the HCMV specificity of expanded NKG2C+ T cell clones.

The chain combines TRBV10-3 with TRBJ2-1; 8 bases are shared with TRBD2. The sequences come from CD4+ T cells sorted from PBMCs, collected about 13 days after vaccination. The receptor was derived from a man over 45 who received an inactivated influenza vaccine. Here the CDR3 reads CAISESPSGYYNEQFF. Written as DNA, the CDR3 is TGTGCCATCAGTGAGTCCCCTAGCGGGTACTACAATGAGCAGTTCTTC.